This T cell receptor beta chain was recovered during a study of shared clonotypes between healthy human individuals. Study-level findings and limits: Though the depth was large, rarefaction showed that sorted-subset sequencing was incomplete. Read depth was anticipated to influence clonotype sharing among donors. Sharing across four donors was highest in naive CD4 (around 5%) and lowest in memory CD8 (roughly 0.4%).

Selected positively for CCR7 and CD45RO-negative, naive CD8 cells excluded terminally differentiated effector memory CD45RA+ cells. Germline V gives CDR1 SNHLY, CDR2 FYNNEI. This CDR3 has 11 amino acids. Trimming pared 1 base from V and 10 bases from J, leaving 5 bases between. The protocol was immunoSEQ multiplex PCR, while the TCRdb copy is restricted to in-frame clones and leaves out a portion. The sample records millions of clones, roughly 91% being singletons. As to this clone: Its antigen remains unidentified.

The sequence derives from a man aged 18-30 years in good health. Some clones in this sample may be carry-over from other donors' samples. Sequenced: naive CD8+ T cells from PBMCs. The chain is built from TRBV2 and TRBJ2-1; D is uncertain. This chain's CDR3 is CASSEGLEQFF. The DNA of the CDR3 is TGTGCCAGCAGTGAAGGGCTAGAGCAGTTCTTC.